The 29 T cell receptor beta chains presented below share a single source sample, sequenced in a study of post-analysis software for immune sequencing data. No antigen has been assigned to these receptors. Each TCR beta cDNA library carried unique molecular identifiers. TCRdb re-called the PCR reads with MiXCR, one entry per CDR3 protein. This table has some 190,000 distinct CDR3 sequences, about 30% appearing once. General study results and limits: Comparison of patients with controls showed about 5 TRBV segments more frequent in patients, TRBV5-6, TRBV5-1 and TRBV20-1 among them.

The sequencing sample was made of blood. The receptor set was obtained from a girl aged 2-17 years with multiple sclerosis.

In this sample, this clonotype turned up many times. The chain links TRBV6-5 to TRBJ2-4, with D tentatively TRBD2 (6 bases). Trimming took off 10 bases at V and 0 bases at J, with 13 bases between the two ends. The CDR3 is 14 amino acids. Germline V gene sequence: CDR1 MNHEY, CDR2 SVGAGI. CDR3 sequence reads: CATSGGLAKNIQYF. In nucleotides, the CDR3 is TGTGCCACCTCCGGAGGGCTAGCCAAAAACATTCAGTACTTC.

The J gene is TRBJ1-1, the V gene TRBV10-2; 9 nucleotides match TRBD1. Germline V CDR1 and CDR2: WSHSY, SAAADI. There are 15 residues in the CDR3. The J segment lost 4 bases and the V segment lost 6 bases, leaving 9 bases of the junction unmatched. This chain's CDR3 is CASRGTGIEGTEAFF. The CDR3 bases are TGCGCCAGCAGAGGGACAGGGATTGAGGGCACTGAAGCTTTCTTT.

The chain combines TRBV29-1 with TRBJ1-1, with 7 bases lining up with TRBD1. CDR1 is SQVTM and CDR2 is ANQGSEA in the germline V gene. The CDR3 has 14 amino acids. With V trimmed by 5 bases and J by 0 bases, 6 bases remained unmatched. CDR3 loop: CSVLQGPLNTEAFF. DNA for the CDR3: TGCAGCGTTTTACAGGGGCCTCTGAACACTGAAGCTTTCTTT.

This chain connects TRBV19 to TRBJ1-2, with TRBD1 identical over 11 bases. Per germline, CDR1 LNHDA and CDR2 SQIVND (reference sequence). J was trimmed by 2 bases and V by 9 bases; bases with no gene match: 11. The CDR3 length is 16 residues. CDR3 region: CASPPGQGEFNYGYTF. The CDR3 DNA sequence: TGTGCCAGCCCTCCGGGACAGGGGGAGTTCAACTATGGCTACACCTTC.

This chain joins TRBV28 and TRBJ2-1; D is possibly TRBD2 (6 bases). The CDR3 length is 11 residues. With 7 bases removed from V and 15 bases from J, the gap between germline ends came to 16 bases. The germline CDR1 and CDR2 sequences are MDHEN and SYDVKM. The DNA of the CDR3 is TGTGCCAGCATAGGAGGGAACCTAAGGTTCTTC. Residues: CASIGGNLRFF.

This clonotype was seen at least ten times. The chain has TRBV6-1 and TRBJ2-7; D perhaps matches TRBD1 (6 bases). CDR1 and CDR2 (germline): MNHNS, SASEGT. This CDR3 has 18 amino acids. V lost 7 bases, J lost 3 bases, and 28 bases lay in between. CDR3 residues: CASMGAARTAEQIYEQYF. CDR3 DNA sequence: TGTGCCAGCATGGGGGCGGCACGTACAGCGGAACAGATCTACGAGCAGTACTTC.

As for this clonotype: One junction end does not reproduce the germline sequence, and a read error may be involved. The rearrangement joins TRBV20-1 to TRBJ1-2, with unresolved D. CDR3 length: 14 residues. Germline V lookup: CDR1 DFQATT, CDR2 SNEGSKA (reference sequence). CDR3: CSARAGSGFGGYIF. CDR3 sequence (DNA): TGCAGTGCTAGAGCCGGGTCTGGGTTTGGTGGCTACATCTTC.

There are a few counts of this clonotype. The chain combines TRBV28 with TRBJ1-6; 7 bases are a match to TRBD1. Germline CDR1 MDHEN, CDR2 SYDVKM. This CDR3 spans 16 amino acids. V was clipped by 6 bases and J by 6 bases; unmatched bases: 11. CDR3 DNA sequence: TGTGCCAGCAGCCGAGCCGGGACAGCCGGTAATTCACCCCTCCACTTT. Amino acid sequence: CASSRAGTAGNSPLHF. The complete variable domain, with remaining parts taken from reference TRBV28 and TRBJ1-6, reads DVKVTQSSRYLVKRTGEKVFLECVQDMDHENMFWYRQDPGLGLRLIYFSYDVKMKEKGDIPEGYSVSREKKERFSLILESASTNQTSMYLCASSRAGTAGNSPLHFGNGTRLTVT.

This clonotype was observed a few times. The chain couples TRBV2 to TRBJ2-7, with D perhaps matching TRBD1 (6 bases). Germline V gene lookup returns CDR1 SNHLY and CDR2 FYNNEI. This CDR3 has 14 residues. V gave up 6 bases and J gave up 5 bases, with 17 bases separating them. The CDR3 sequence: CASSDRNRVHEQYF. CDR3 in DNA: TGTGCCAGCAGCGATAGAAACAGGGTCCACGAGCAGTACTTC.

V is TRBV7-9 and J is TRBJ1-1; D is unclear. Germline V gene data show CDR1 as SEHNR and CDR2 as FQNEAQ (reference sequence). V was clipped by 11 bases and J by 1 base, with 14 bases between them. The CDR3 sequence is 13 residues long. CDR3 sequence reads: CAPASAPNTEAFF. The CDR3 bases are TGTGCCCCAGCCAGCGCTCCGAACACTGAAGCTTTCTTT.

This clonotype was counted at least ten times. The chain employs TRBV5-1 and TRBJ2-7; tentative D call: TRBD2 (6 bases). The V gene lost 0 bases and the J gene lost 5 bases, with 12 bases spanning the gap. CDR1 is SGHRS and CDR2 is YFSETQ in the germline V gene. The CDR3 loop spans 14 amino acids. CDR3 amino acids: CASSLGTRGDEQYF. The CDR3 coding sequence is TGCGCCAGCAGCTTGGGCACCCGCGGGGACGAGCAGTACTTC.

The chain couples TRBV20-1 to TRBJ2-2; 7 nucleotides match TRBD1. The CDR3 consists of 14 residues. Trimming took 6 bases from V and 4 from J; bases not matched to a gene: 8. Germline V lookup: CDR1 DFQATT, CDR2 SNEGSKA (reference sequence). The CDR3 region has the DNA TGCAGTGCCGAGGGGGCAGCTATCACCGGGGAGCTGTTTTTT. Translating gives CSAEGAAITGELFF.

This clonotype was seen ten or more times. The V gene is TRBV2, the J gene TRBJ2-4; D ambiguous. Germline V lookup: CDR1 SNHLY, CDR2 FYNNEI. The CDR3 totals 12 residues. V gave up 8 bases and J gave up 0 bases, with 5 bases separating them. The CDR3 DNA is TGTGCCAGCGATCGAGCCAAAAACATTCAGTACTTC. It translates to CASDRAKNIQYF.

This clonotype was seen at least ten times. The J gene is TRBJ1-2, the V gene TRBV29-1, with a possible D match to TRBD1 (6 bases). The CDR3 runs to 12 residues. V lost 6 bases and J 4 bases, leaving 12 bases between the germline ends. Germline loops: CDR1 SQVTM, CDR2 ANQGSEA. CDR3 loop: CSVATGSYGYTF. CDR3 bases: TGCAGCGTGGCCACAGGGTCCTATGGCTACACCTTC.

This clonotype was recorded many times. The chain has TRBV20-1 and TRBJ1-2, with D possibly matching TRBD1 (6 bases). The CDR3 covers 12 residues. CDR1 is DFQATT, CDR2 SNEGSKA, per germline (reference sequence). Deletions cut 6 bases from V and 4 bases from J, with 12 bases between. CDR3 in amino acids: CSAPQGGYGYTF. DNA of the CDR3: TGCAGTGCCCCACAGGGCGGCTATGGCTACACCTTC.

The chain carries TRBV12-3 or TRBV12-4 and TRBJ2-7, with D tentatively TRBD2 (6 bases). The V gene lost 7 bases and the J gene lost 0 bases, with 16 bases spanning the gap. The CDR3 covers 15 residues. The CDR3 here is CASKGTGLNSYEQYF. CDR3 sequence (DNA): TGTGCCAGCAAGGGGACTGGACTAAACTCCTACGAGCAGTACTTC.

This clonotype turned up a few times. The chain is built from TRBV4-2 and TRBJ2-7; 11 positions match TRBD2. This CDR3 region has 15 residues. Germline assignment: CDR1 LGHNA and CDR2 YNFKEQ. The V segment lost 0 bases and the J segment 7 bases; nucleotides outside the gene matches: 5. The CDR3 nucleotides read TGTGCCAGCAGCCAAGAAGGGACTAGCGGACTTGAGCAGTACTTC. Its translation is CASSQEGTSGLEQYF.

This clonotype was seen once. The chain is built from TRBV6-1 and TRBJ1-2, with 7 bases lining up with TRBD1. CDR3 length: 14 amino acids. Trimming cost V 6 bases and J 4 bases; bases outside gene matches: 8. In germline, CDR1 is MNHNS, CDR2 SASEGT. CDR3 nucleotide sequence: TGTGCCAGCAGGGACGACAGGGATGGCTATGGCTACACCTTC. It yields the protein CASRDDRDGYGYTF.

With regard to this clonotype: A single base separates this from a much larger clone, so it may be a read error. The V call is TRBV28, the J call TRBJ2-7, with 11 bases fitting TRBD1. CDR1 MDHEN and CDR2 SYDVKM come from the germline V gene. The length of the CDR3 is 14 residues. CDR3 amino acids: CTSSLPGTGGEQYF. CDR3 sequence (DNA): TGTACCAGCAGTTTACCTGGGACAGGGGGCGAGCAGTACTTC.

The chain recombines TRBV13 with TRBJ1-1, with D uncertain. The CDR3 loop spans 15 amino acids. From germline, CDR1 is PRHDT and CDR2 FYEKMQ (reference sequence). The V end lost 6 bases, the J end lost 1 base, and 15 bases lay between the germline ends. CDR3 sequence (DNA): TGTGCCAGCAGGCCACGAGGAGGCAGGAACACTGAAGCTTTCTTT. It specifies CASRPRGGRNTEAFF.

This clonotype has only a few counts. A much larger clone lies a single base off, so this may be a read error. The CDR3 coding sequence is TGTGCCAGCAGGTACTTCCTAGAGCCTGGTACTGAGCAGTTCTTC. Its protein is CASRYFLEPGTEQFF. The genes are TRBV6-5 and TRBJ2-1; D is uncertain. This CDR3 has 15 residues. CDR1 and CDR2 (germline): MNHEY, SVGAGI.

The CDR3 DNA follows: TGTGCCAGCAGTTTTTCGGGACCAAAGCTGGGGGAGCAGTACTTC. Translated, it gives CASSFSGPKLGEQYF. This chain uses TRBV28 with TRBJ2-7; D may match TRBD1 or TRBD2 (5 bases each). The V end lost 3 bases, the J end lost 7 bases, and 19 bases lay between the germline ends. Germline-derived CDR1 and CDR2 are MDHEN and SYDVKM. The CDR3 runs 15 residues.

The gene calls are TRBV19 and TRBJ2-3; TRBD2 matches at 7 bases. Germline lookup yields CDR1 LNHDA and CDR2 SQIVND (reference sequence). The CDR3 sequence is 14 residues long. Trimming cost V 5 bases and J 7 bases; bases outside gene matches: 9. CDR3 coding DNA: TGTGCCAGTAGTCCCCTTGCGGGAGCCTATACGCAGTATTTT. Translated, it gives CASSPLAGAYTQYF.

The V gene is TRBV7-3, the J gene TRBJ2-1, with 7 nucleotides matching TRBD1. The ends lost 4 bases at V and 9 bases at J; junction bases unmatched: 6. Looked up from germline, CDR1 is SGHTA and CDR2 is FQGTGA. CDR3 size: 13 residues. CDR3 protein: CASSSQGGGEQFF. The CDR3 DNA follows: TGTGCCAGCAGCTCCCAAGGGGGCGGTGAGCAGTTCTTC.

The V call is TRBV20-1, the J call TRBJ2-3, with 15 bases lining up with TRBD2. CDR3 length: 16 residues. The V and J ends lost 2 bases and 3 bases, in that order; junction bases with no gene match: 3. Germline V lookup: CDR1 DFQATT, CDR2 SNEGSKA (reference sequence). This CDR3 reads CSARRTSGGDTDTQYF. The CDR3 region has the DNA TGCAGTGCTAGACGGACTAGCGGGGGGGATACAGATACGCAGTATTTT.

This clonotype has more than one count but fewer than ten. The V call is TRBV18, the J call TRBJ1-1; perhaps TRBD1 as D (5 bases). This CDR3 comprises 14 residues. V was shortened by 2 bases and J by 4 bases, with 11 bases between the two germline ends. Germline V gene sequence: CDR1 KGHSH, CDR2 LQKENI. The CDR3 is CASSPGLQGTEAFF. CDR3 DNA: TGTGCCAGCTCACCAGGGCTCCAGGGCACTGAAGCTTTCTTT.

This clonotype was seen many times. The chain recombines TRBV5-6 with TRBJ2-1; 9 bases match TRBD2. There are 12 residues in the CDR3. The germline V gene encodes CDR1 SGHDT and CDR2 YYEEEE. V gave up 3 bases and J gave up 10 bases; unmatched junction bases: 2. Here the CDR3 reads CASSSTSGEQFF. The CDR3 DNA is TGTGCCAGCAGCTCCACTAGCGGGGAGCAGTTCTTC.

This clonotype was recorded at least ten times. The rearrangement uses TRBV5-1 and TRBJ2-1; 9 bases line up with TRBD1. The CDR3 consists of 15 residues. V was pared by 4 bases and J by 6 bases, with 8 bases of the junction left unmatched. Germline CDR1 reads SGHRS; CDR2 reads YFSETQ. CDR3 loop: CASSPQGQGSNEQFF. DNA for the CDR3: TGCGCCAGCAGCCCACAGGGACAGGGAAGCAATGAGCAGTTCTTC.

With regard to this clonotype: A much larger clone lies a single base off, so this may be a read error. V gene TRBV6-6 combines with J gene TRBJ1-2; D may be TRBD1 (6 bases). The germline gives CDR1 MNHNY, CDR2 SVGAGI (reference sequence). This CDR3 spans 17 amino acids. The V end lost 6 bases, the J end lost 6 bases, and 26 bases lay between the germline ends. The DNA of the CDR3 is TGTGCCAGCAGCTCCCTTGAAACAGGGAGTTATTTGGATGGCTACACCTTC. Its protein product is CASSSLETGSYLDGYTF.